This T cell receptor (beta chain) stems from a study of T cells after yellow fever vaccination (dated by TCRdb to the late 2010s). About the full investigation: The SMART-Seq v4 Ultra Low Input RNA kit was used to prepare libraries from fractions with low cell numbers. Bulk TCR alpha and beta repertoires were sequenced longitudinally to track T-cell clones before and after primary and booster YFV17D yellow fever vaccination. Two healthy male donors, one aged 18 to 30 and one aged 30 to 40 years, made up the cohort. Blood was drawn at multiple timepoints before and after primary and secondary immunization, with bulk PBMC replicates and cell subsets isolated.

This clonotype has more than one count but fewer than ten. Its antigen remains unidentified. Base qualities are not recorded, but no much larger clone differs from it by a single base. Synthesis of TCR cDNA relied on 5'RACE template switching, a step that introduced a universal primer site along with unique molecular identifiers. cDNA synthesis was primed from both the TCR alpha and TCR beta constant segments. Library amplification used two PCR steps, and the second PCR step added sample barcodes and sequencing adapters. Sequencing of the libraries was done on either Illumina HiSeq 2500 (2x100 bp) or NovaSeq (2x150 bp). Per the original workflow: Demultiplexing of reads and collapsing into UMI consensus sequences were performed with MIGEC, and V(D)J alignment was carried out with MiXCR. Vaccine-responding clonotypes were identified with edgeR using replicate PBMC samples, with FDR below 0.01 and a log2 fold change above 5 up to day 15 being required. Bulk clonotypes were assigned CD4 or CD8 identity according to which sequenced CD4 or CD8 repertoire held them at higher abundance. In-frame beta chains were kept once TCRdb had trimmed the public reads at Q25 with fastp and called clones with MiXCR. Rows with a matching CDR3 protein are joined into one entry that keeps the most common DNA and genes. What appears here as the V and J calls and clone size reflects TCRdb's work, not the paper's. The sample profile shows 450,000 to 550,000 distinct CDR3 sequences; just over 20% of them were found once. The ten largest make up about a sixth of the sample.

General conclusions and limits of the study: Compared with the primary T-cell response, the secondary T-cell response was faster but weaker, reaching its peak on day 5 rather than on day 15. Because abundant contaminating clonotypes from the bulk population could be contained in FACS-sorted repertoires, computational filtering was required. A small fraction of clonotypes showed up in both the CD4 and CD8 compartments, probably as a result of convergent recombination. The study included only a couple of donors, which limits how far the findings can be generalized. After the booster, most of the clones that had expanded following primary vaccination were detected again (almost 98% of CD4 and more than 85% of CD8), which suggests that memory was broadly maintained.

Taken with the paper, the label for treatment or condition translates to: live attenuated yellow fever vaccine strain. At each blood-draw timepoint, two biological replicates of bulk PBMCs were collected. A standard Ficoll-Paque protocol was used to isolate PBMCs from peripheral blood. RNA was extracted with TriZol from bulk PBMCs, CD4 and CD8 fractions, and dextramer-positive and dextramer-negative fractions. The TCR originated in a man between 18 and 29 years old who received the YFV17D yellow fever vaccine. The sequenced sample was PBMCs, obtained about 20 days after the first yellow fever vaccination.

The CDR3 reads as follows: CASSPTGPRDTQYF. The DNA reads as follows: TGTGCCAGCAGCCCAACAGGCCCCAGAGATACGCAGTATTTT. The chain was built from TRBV9 and TRBJ2-3; a tentative D call is TRBD1 (5 bases match). CDR1 and CDR2, per the germline V gene, are SGDLS and YYNGEE. The CDR3 covers 14 residues, taking in both the cysteine and the phenylalanine. Kept here is only the CDR3 DNA, which spans 42 bases and is read in frame from base 1. V is pared back by 4 bases and J by 5 bases, with 14 bases lying between the germline termini.